This TCR beta chain was found in a study of blood T cell repertoires in COVID-19 (dated by TCRdb to about 2020). For context, the study as a whole: Samples covering the acute and convalescent phases of COVID-19 were provided by collaborators in the United States, Italy and Spain. The material from the prospective study consisted of cDNA or gDNA derived from T cells, B-cell-depleted T cells, or PBMCs. The dataset comprised deeply sampled blood TCRbeta repertoires from subjects exposed to, actively infected with, or recovered from COVID-19. The repertoires were released in a freely available public database meant as a resource for research on the immune response to SARS-CoV-2. The samples were drawn from the first 160 participants of the ongoing ImmuneRACE study and from over 950 subjects provided by 6 global collaborators. Sample metadata almost always included a de-identified subject ID, COVID-19 status, age in years and sex. Where available, HLA class I and class II types were obtained from metadata supplied by the sample provider rather than from assay-based typing. Here is what the overall study found, with its caveats: How much clinical and demographic metadata was included differed by source and by participant, and the metadata was provided uncurated.

TCRbeta CDR3 regions were amplified from genomic DNA using the immunoSEQ Assay, a bias-controlled multiplex PCR. On the study's bioinformatics: The number of nucleated cells in each sample was estimated from the amplification of reference gene primers within the assay. To quantify the absolute abundance of each unique TCRbeta CDR3 rearrangement, sequence reads were collapsed and filtered. For each sample, productive Simpson clonality was calculated as the square root of Simpson's diversity index over productive rearrangements. TCRdb re-hosts the immuneACCESS table, in-frame sequences only. Its copies lack some clones; in the studies checked, an unresolved V gene accounts for under half of them, and the cause for the rest is not known. Clone size and V and J calls were adopted from that table, with D and trimming inferred from the DNA. In this sample the table shows about 180,000 clones, about 80% of which occur a single time. In total, the top ten clones hold 6% to 7.5% of the sample.

The collaborating institutions used their own protocols to collect whole blood in K2EDTA tubes. For TCRbeta analysis, collaborator samples were shipped as frozen whole blood, as isolated PBMCs, or as DNA extracted from either sample type. Ends trimmed: V by 10 bases, J by 5 bases; bases unmatched to a gene: 5. From a lookup of the germline V gene, CDR1 and CDR2 are ENHRY and SYGVKD. The CDR3 goes from the cysteine to the phenylalanine over 15 residues. The CDR3 DNA has 45 bases and is translated from base 1. Concerning this clone itself: Its specific antigen is unknown. Base qualities are not recorded, but no much larger clone differs from it by a single base.

The sample consisted of peripheral blood. The source is a man in his 70s with active or convalescent COVID-19. The chain employs TRBV10-3 and TRBJ2-1, with 16 bases aligning to TRBD2. Here the CDR3 is given as CATSGLAGGDNEQFF. The nucleotide sequence reads TGTGCCACCTCGGGACTAGCGGGGGGGGACAATGAGCAGTTCTTC.